This T cell receptor beta chain was sequenced for a study of spatial heterogeneity in lung cancer. CDR1 is LNHNV and CDR2 is YYDKDF in the germline V gene (reference sequence). This CDR3 comprises 13 residues. Trimming pared 8 bases from V and 6 bases from J, leaving 16 bases between. Noted time point: sample taken at primary tumor resection. TCRdb re-derived calls from the 5' RACE reads in MiXCR, one entry per CDR3 protein. The sample carries over 14,000 distinct CDR3 sequences, under 7.5% recorded once. Regarding this clonotype: Its antigen is still unknown.

The study's findings and limits: Within tumors, counts of expanded alpha and beta TCRs tracked tumor mutation counts.

This sample comprised lung tumor tissue, obtained at surgery. The chain couples TRBV15 to TRBJ1-1; a weak D match, TRBD1 (6 bases). The receptor was derived from a male donor with early-stage non-small cell lung cancer. CDR3 nucleotide sequence: TGTGCCACCGAACGGGGGGCAGGAGCTGAAGCTTTCTTT. It is translated as CATERGAGAEAFF. The whole variable domain, filled in from reference TRBV15 and TRBJ1-1, reads DAMVIQNPRYQVTQFGKPVTLSCSQTLNHNVMYWYQQKSSQAPKLLFHYYDKDFNNEADTPDNFQSRRPNTSFCFLDIRSPGLGDTAMYLCATERGAGAEAFFGQGTRLTVV.